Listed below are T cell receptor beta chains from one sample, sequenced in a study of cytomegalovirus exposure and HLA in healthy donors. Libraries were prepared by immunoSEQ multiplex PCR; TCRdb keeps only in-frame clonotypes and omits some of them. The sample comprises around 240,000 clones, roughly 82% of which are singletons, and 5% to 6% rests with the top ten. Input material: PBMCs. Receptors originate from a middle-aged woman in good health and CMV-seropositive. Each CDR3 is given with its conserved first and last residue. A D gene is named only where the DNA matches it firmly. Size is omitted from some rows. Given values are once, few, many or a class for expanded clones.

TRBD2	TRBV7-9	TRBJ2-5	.	TGTTCCAGCAGGCCAACCGGACTAGCGGTGCAAGAGACCCAGTACTTC	CSSRPTGLAVQETQYF
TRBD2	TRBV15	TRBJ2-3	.	TGTGCCACCAGCAGAGGGCTAGCGGGAACGACAGATACGCAGTATTTT	CATSRGLAGTTDTQYF
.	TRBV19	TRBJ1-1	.	TGTGCCAGTAGTATGGCAGGGTCTGAAGTGGCTTTCTTT	CASSMAGSEVAFF
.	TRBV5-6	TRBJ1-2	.	TGTGCCAGCGCTGAAAGCGCTCGGGGCTACACCTTC	CASAESARGYTF
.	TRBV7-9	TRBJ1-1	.	TGTGCCAGCAGCTTAGGGTCATTAGGGGACACTGAAGCTTTCTTT	CASSLGSLGDTEAFF
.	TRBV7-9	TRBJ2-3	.	TGTGCCAGCAGCTGGGGGGATTCCGGGGATACGCAGTATTTT	CASSWGDSGDTQYF
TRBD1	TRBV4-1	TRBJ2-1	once	TGCGCCAGCAGGCCGGGACAGGGGATTAATGAGCAGTTCTTC	CASRPGQGINEQFF
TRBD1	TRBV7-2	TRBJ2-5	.	TGTGCCAGCAGCTTAGGACTAATTGGGACAGCACAAGAGACCCAGTACTTC	CASSLGLIGTAQETQYF
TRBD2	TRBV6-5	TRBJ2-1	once	TGTGCCAGCAGCCAAGCGGGAGTACTTTCAATTGAGCAGTTCTTC	CASSQAGVLSIEQFF
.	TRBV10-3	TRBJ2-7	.	TGTGCCATCGGGCCCCTTACCTACGAGCAGTACTTC	CAIGPLTYEQYF
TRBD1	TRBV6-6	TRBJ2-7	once	TGTGCCAGCAGGCGCCGGGACAGGGCCTACGAGCAGTACTTC	CASRRRDRAYEQYF
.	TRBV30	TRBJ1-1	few	TGTGCCTGGAGTTGGACCGGGAGGACTGAAGCTTTCTTT	CAWSWTGRTEAFF
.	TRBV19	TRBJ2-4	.	TGTGCCAGTAGTATTTCGCTGGCAGCCAAAAACATTCAGTACTTC	CASSISLAAKNIQYF
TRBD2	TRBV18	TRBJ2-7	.	TGTGCCAGCTCACTCGCCGGGACTAGCGGGAGGCTCGAGCAGTACTTC	CASSLAGTSGRLEQYF
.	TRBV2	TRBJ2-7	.	TGTGCCAGCAGTGAAGGGCCCAGGGCCCACGAGCAGTACTTC	CASSEGPRAHEQYF
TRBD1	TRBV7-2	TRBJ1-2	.	TGTGCCAGCAGTTTTAAAGGGACAGGGGGCTGGGAAGGCTACACCTTC	CASSFKGTGGWEGYTF
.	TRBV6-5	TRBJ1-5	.	TGTGCCAGCAGAAGCTTGGGAGACCCAAGCCAGCCCCAGCATTTT	CASRSLGDPSQPQHF
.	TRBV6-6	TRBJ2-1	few	TGTGCCAGCTCAGGTGTCCCCGGCAATGAGCAGTTCTTC	CASSGVPGNEQFF
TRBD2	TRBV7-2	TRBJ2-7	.	TGTGCCAGCAGACCCAGCGGGAGGGCCGAGGAGCAGTACTTC	CASRPSGRAEEQYF
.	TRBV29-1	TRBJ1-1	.	TGCAGCGTTGAAAAGACAGGGAACACTGAAGCTTTCTTT	CSVEKTGNTEAFF
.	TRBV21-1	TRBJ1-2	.	TGTGCCAGCAGCCGCCAGCTTTTGACGCCAGGTAGGAATGGCTACACCTTC	CASSRQLLTPGRNGYTF
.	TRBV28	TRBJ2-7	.	TGTGCCAGCAGTTTGCTTTCCGAGGGAATTGACTCCTACGAGCAGTACTTC	CASSLLSEGIDSYEQYF